Following are 26 T cell receptor beta chains from one sample sequenced in a study of CD8+ T cells in alopecia areata. Sequencing used cDNA as its template, made by extracting RNA and reverse transcribing it. TCRdb's table, derived via immunoSEQ multiplex PCR, lists solely in-frame clones and lacks some. Of hundreds of thousands of clones in the sample, more than 60% were seen once. Treatment in this sample: oral pan-JAK inhibitor, 5-10 mg twice daily. The source material was CD4+ T cells sorted from blood, sampled at week 44, from a patient treated with tofacitinib. These receptors originate from a human donor with alopecia areata.

V and J are TRBV7-2 and TRBJ2-3; no firm D call. The CDR3 covers 13 residues. Germline CDR1 and CDR2: SGHTA and FQGNSA. V lost 8 bases and J 2 bases, leaving 11 bases between the germline ends. The CDR3: CASLGPNTDTQYF. The DNA for the CDR3 is TGTGCCAGCCTAGGGCCGAACACAGATACGCAGTATTTT.

This clone was recorded once. A read error may account for a junction end that differs from germline. V and J are TRBV5-1 and TRBJ2-7; 9 nucleotides match TRBD1. CDR1 is SGHRS, CDR2 YFSETQ, per germline. The CDR3 has 12 amino acids. CDR3 region: CASSLNRDRVIF. CDR3 bases: TGCGCCAGCAGCTTGAACCGGGACAGGGTGATCTTC.

This clone has more than one count but fewer than ten. The rearrangement links TRBV5-1 to TRBJ2-6, with D maybe TRBD1 (5 bases). Germline V gene data show CDR1 as SGHRS and CDR2 as YFSETQ. V lost 4 bases and J lost 2, with 10 bases in between. The CDR3 is 15 residues long. DNA of the CDR3: TGCGCCAGCAGCCCACAGGCGACTGGGGCCAACGTCCTGACTTTC. This gives the protein CASSPQATGANVLTF.

This chain links TRBV29-1 with TRBJ2-1; D perhaps matches TRBD1 (6 bases). The V gene's germline CDR1 is SQVTM and CDR2 ANQGSEA. The CDR3 contains 14 residues. V was clipped by 6 bases and J by 0 bases, with 12 bases between them. CDR3 DNA sequence: TGCAGCGTCCGGGACACCAACTCCTACAATGAGCAGTTCTTC. Protein: CSVRDTNSYNEQFF.

Of note for this clone: Other DNA sequences in this sample translate to the same CDR3. The chain employs TRBV29-1 and TRBJ1-1, with D unresolved. The ends were cut back, 3 bases at V and 1 base at J, with 6 bases in the middle. Germline values: CDR1 SQVTM, CDR2 ANQGSEA. This CDR3 region has 12 residues. CDR3 sequence (DNA): TGCAGCGTTGATCGTCAGAACACTGAAGCTTTCTTT. Protein sequence: CSVDRQNTEAFF.

This clone was seen a handful of times. The rearrangement uses TRBV6-5 and TRBJ2-2; D is undetermined. Germline V gene data show CDR1 as MNHEY and CDR2 as SVGAGI. V lost 6 bases and J lost 1, with 6 bases in between. This CDR3 is 13 amino acids long. CDR3 sequence: CASRTLNTGELFF. The CDR3, as DNA: TGTGCCAGCAGGACATTGAACACCGGGGAGCTGTTTTTT.

This chain connects TRBV25-1 to TRBJ1-2, with no clear D. Germline CDR1 is MGHDK and CDR2 is SYGVNS. V was trimmed by 1 base and J by 4 bases, leaving 13 bases between them. This CDR3 region has 15 residues. The DNA of the CDR3 is TGTGCCAGCAGTGAATCATCCAGGCTCTTCTATGGCTACACCTTC. This gives the protein CASSESSRLFYGYTF.

V usage is TRBV7-2 and J usage is TRBJ2-1, with TRBD2 identical over 8 bases. The CDR3 is 14 amino acids. CDR1 SGHTA and CDR2 FQGNSA come from the germline V gene. V gave up 3 bases and J gave up 7 bases; unmatched junction bases: 5. The CDR3, as DNA: TGTGCCAGCAGCTTCGTAGCGGGGCGGAATGAGCAGTTCTTC. It specifies CASSFVAGRNEQFF.

This rearrangement joins TRBV30 to TRBJ1-2; D perhaps matches TRBD1 (5 bases). Germline V lookup: CDR1 GTSNPN, CDR2 SVGIG (reference sequence). V gave up 2 bases and J gave up 4 bases, with 14 bases separating them. The CDR3 has 14 residues. The CDR3 sequence: CAWSPGSASYGYTF. DNA of the CDR3: TGTGCCTGGAGTCCAGGGAGCGCTAGCTATGGCTACACCTTC.

This chain connects TRBV7-6 to TRBJ1-1; D is possibly TRBD1 (5 bases). The CDR3 spans 19 residues. Germline V CDR1 and CDR2: SGHVS, FNYEAQ. Trimming shortened V by 2 bases and J by 0 bases, and 22 bases separated the two germline ends. The CDR3 loop is CASSLKGRRGTQMNTEAFF. The CDR3 DNA follows: TGTGCCAGCAGCTTAAAGGGTCGGAGGGGTACCCAAATGAACACTGAAGCTTTCTTT. Based on the CDR3 plus reference TRBV7-6 and TRBJ1-1, the full variable domain is GAGVSQSPRYKVTKRGQDVALRCDPISGHVSLYWYRQALGQGPEFLTYFNYEAQQDKSGLPNDRFSAERPEGSISTLTIQRTEQRDSAMYRCASSLKGRRGTQMNTEAFFGQGTRLTVV.

This clone was recorded a few times. This sequence joins TRBV7-9 and TRBJ2-4; TRBD1 matches 8 bases. The V gene's germline CDR1 is SEHNR and CDR2 FQNEAQ (reference sequence). The trim removed 10 bases at V and 5 bases at J, leaving 7 bases unmatched. The CDR3 length is 13 residues. CDR3 sequence (DNA): TGTGCCACGACAAAGGGACAGGAAAACATTCAGTACTTC. Protein: CATTKGQENIQYF. Using reference TRBV7-9 and TRBJ2-4 for the parts outside the CDR3, the full variable domain is DTGVSQNPRHKITKRGQNVTFRCDPISEHNRLYWYRQTLGQGPEFLTYFQNEAQLEKSRLLSDRFSAERPKGSFSTLEIQRTEQGDSAMYLCATTKGQENIQYFGAGTRLSVL.

The chain employs TRBV30 and TRBJ1-2; D is uncertain. The germline V gene has CDR1 GTSNPN and CDR2 SVGIG (reference sequence). The V gene lost 1 base and the J gene lost 3 bases, with 12 bases spanning the gap. The CDR3 loop spans 14 amino acids. The CDR3 DNA reads as TGTGCCTGGAGTGCAGCAGCCAGAGACTATGGCTACACCTTC. The encoded protein is CAWSAAARDYGYTF.

The rearrangement uses TRBV19 and TRBJ2-7; the D call may be TRBD1 or TRBD2 (5 bases each). CDR3 size: 14 residues. V gave up 3 bases and J gave up 2 bases, with 11 bases separating them. The germline V gene encodes CDR1 LNHDA and CDR2 SQIVND (reference sequence). CDR3 nucleotide sequence: TGTGCCAGTAGTATCCGGGACGCTGCCTACGAGCAGTACTTC. This gives the protein CASSIRDAAYEQYF. The variable domain in full, completed from reference TRBV19 and TRBJ2-7, reads DGGITQSPKYLFRKEGQNVTLSCEQNLNHDAMYWYRQDPGQGLRLIYYSQIVNDFQKGDIAEGYSVSREKKESFPLTVTSAQKNPTAFYLCASSIRDAAYEQYFGPGTRLTVT.

The chain is built from TRBV29-1 and TRBJ1-2, with 7 bases identical to TRBD1. The CDR3 is 12 amino acids. CDR1 SQVTM and CDR2 ANQGSEA come from the germline V gene. V was clipped by 4 bases and J by 7 bases; unmatched bases: 6. CDR3 residues: CSVGGGGIGYTF. The CDR3 DNA reads as TGCAGCGTTGGTGGAGGGGGCATTGGCTACACCTTC.

V usage is TRBV29-1 and J usage is TRBJ1-2; 7 positions agree with TRBD1. Per germline, CDR1 SQVTM and CDR2 ANQGSEA. With V trimmed by 5 bases and J by 2 bases, 5 bases remained unmatched. The CDR3 extends over 13 amino acids. CDR3 sequence reads: CSVRLQGNYGYTF. CDR3 in DNA: TGCAGCGTTCGTCTACAGGGGAACTATGGCTACACCTTC.

J is TRBJ2-3 and V is TRBV14, with D perhaps matching TRBD2 (5 bases). CDR1 is SGHDN and CDR2 is FVKESK in the germline V gene. Trimming left V 2 bases short and J 4 bases short, with 10 bases between. This CDR3 spans 14 amino acids. This chain's CDR3 is CASSQLPGADTQYF. CDR3 DNA sequence: TGTGCCAGCAGCCAACTACCCGGGGCAGATACGCAGTATTTT.

This chain uses TRBV5-1 with TRBJ2-5; 9 nucleotides align to TRBD1. J was trimmed by 7 bases and V by 3 bases; bases with no gene match: 4. Germline CDR1 SGHRS, CDR2 YFSETQ. This CDR3 has 13 amino acids. The CDR3 loop reads CASSWDREGTQYF. As DNA, the CDR3 is TGCGCCAGCAGCTGGGACAGGGAGGGGACCCAGTACTTC.

The V gene is TRBV28, the J gene TRBJ2-7; the D gene is possibly TRBD2 (5 bases). The CDR3 has 12 residues. The germline V gene has CDR1 MDHEN and CDR2 SYDVKM. Between the trimmed V and J ends, which lost 2 bases and 6 bases, there was a span of 8 bases. CDR3 in DNA: TGTGCCAGCAGTTTAGGACGGGGCGAGCAGTACTTC. This codes for CASSLGRGEQYF.

The rearrangement uses TRBV29-1 and TRBJ2-7; tentative D call: TRBD1 (5 bases). Trimming took off 4 bases at V and 0 bases at J, with 10 bases between the two ends. Germline CDR1 is SQVTM and CDR2 is ANQGSEA. The CDR3 consists of 13 residues. This chain's CDR3 is CSVAKGVSYEQYF. CDR3 nucleotide sequence: TGCAGCGTTGCTAAAGGGGTCTCCTACGAGCAGTACTTC.

Here the CDR3 reads CSVETTGGYTF. The CDR3 DNA reads as TGCAGCGTTGAAACCACCGGGGGCTACACCTTC. The chain recombines TRBV29-1 with TRBJ1-2; D gene ambiguous. Looked up from germline, CDR1 is SQVTM and CDR2 is ANQGSEA. This CDR3 contains 11 residues. The V and J ends lost 2 bases and 8 bases respectively, with 9 bases between them.

J is TRBJ2-1 and V is TRBV7-2, with D possibly called TRBD1 or TRBD2 (6 bases each). Germline CDR1 reads SGHTA; CDR2 reads FQGNSA. The germline V and J ends were trimmed by 7 bases and 2 bases, with 18 bases remaining between them. There are 16 residues in the CDR3. The CDR3 sequence is CASTLGGGQAYNEQFF. The CDR3 region has the DNA TGTGCCAGCACCCTAGGAGGGGGGCAAGCCTACAATGAGCAGTTCTTC.

The chain joins TRBV6-1 to TRBJ2-3; TRBD2 agrees at 9 bases. CDR1 MNHNS and CDR2 SASEGT come from the germline V gene. The CDR3 runs 15 residues. V lost 2 bases to trimming and J lost 7 bases; unmatched junction nucleotides: 7. This chain's CDR3 is CASSEPGGGVNTQYF. The CDR3 nucleotides are TGTGCCAGCAGTGAACCGGGCGGGGGGGTGAATACGCAGTATTTT.

The chain uses TRBV10-2 and TRBJ1-2, with D tentatively TRBD1 (6 bases). This CDR3 spans 13 amino acids. Trimming took 2 bases from V and 5 from J, leaving 9 bases between them. CDR1 is WSHSY and CDR2 is SAAADI in the germline V gene. The CDR3 DNA reads as TGCGCCAGCAGTGAGGAGGGGGGGTATGGCTACACCTTC. Its protein product is CASSEEGGYGYTF.

The gene calls are TRBV2 and TRBJ2-7; D is tentatively TRBD1 or TRBD2 (5 bases each). The CDR3 spans 13 residues. Trimming cost V 7 bases and J 4 bases, with 14 bases left between them. Germline values: CDR1 SNHLY, CDR2 FYNNEI. The CDR3 DNA reads as TGTGCCAGCATGTGGGGGATGTCGTACGAGCAGTACTTC. It yields the protein CASMWGMSYEQYF.

The rearrangement links TRBV27 to TRBJ2-5; 8 bases match TRBD2. Germline CDR1 is MNHEY and CDR2 is SMNVEV (reference sequence). Unmatched junction bases numbered 4, after V lost 5 bases and J lost 2 bases. The CDR3 extends over 14 amino acids. The CDR3 DNA sequence: TGTGCCAGCAGTGCGGGGGGCCCACAAGAGACCCAGTACTTC. Its translation: CASSAGGPQETQYF.

This sequence joins TRBV7-2 and TRBJ2-1; D is tentatively TRBD1 or TRBD2 (5 bases each). V lost 1 base and J lost 6, with 13 bases in between. Per the germline V gene, CDR1 is SGHTA and CDR2 is FQGNSA. CDR3 length: 15 amino acids. The DNA of the CDR3 is TGTGCCAGCAGCTTAGGTTCTGCAGGGACCAATGAGCAGTTCTTC. It codes for CASSLGSAGTNEQFF.